A single sample is the source of the 23 T cell receptor beta chains below, sequenced in a study of blood T cell repertoires in COVID-19. The protocol was immunoSEQ multiplex PCR, while the TCRdb copy is restricted to in-frame clones and leaves out a portion. In the table there are fewer than 500,000 clones, about 89% of which are singletons. Sequenced input: peripheral blood. These TCRs come from a woman aged 25 to 39 with acute or convalescent COVID-19.

This clone appeared a single time. The chain couples TRBV9 to TRBJ1-2; D remains unclear. Germline V gene lookup returns CDR1 SGDLS and CDR2 YYNGEE. V was cut by 2 bases and J by 4 bases, with 9 bases left in between. This CDR3 contains 13 residues. The CDR3 nucleotides read TGTGCCAGCAGCGTCAGTTCGTCCTATGGCTACACCTTC. Amino acid sequence: CASSVSSSYGYTF.

The chain combines TRBV7-6 with TRBJ1-1; tentatively, D is TRBD1 (6 bases). Trimming left V 1 base short and J 3 bases short, with 9 bases between. CDR1 is SGHVS, CDR2 FNYEAQ, per germline. The CDR3 has 14 amino acids. Here the CDR3 DNA reads TGTGCCAGCAGCTTAGACGGGGGGCACACTGAAGCTTTCTTT. This encodes CASSLDGGHTEAFF.

The chain links TRBV5-1 to TRBJ2-7; D possibly corresponds to TRBD1 (6 bases). The CDR3 extends over 15 amino acids. Trimming stripped 0 bases from V and 2 bases from J, with 12 bases between. Germline V gene sequence: CDR1 SGHRS, CDR2 YFSETQ. CDR3 sequence: CASSLGSGGAYEQYF. CDR3 coding DNA: TGCGCCAGCAGCTTGGGATCTGGGGGCGCCTACGAGCAGTACTTC.

The chain recombines TRBV27 with TRBJ2-5; 9 nucleotides line up with TRBD2. Trimming at V came to 8 bases and at J to 2 bases, leaving 3 bases not matched to a gene. Germline CDR1 reads MNHEY; CDR2 reads SMNVEV (reference sequence). The CDR3 is 13 amino acids. CDR3 amino acids: CASQLAGQETQYF. The DNA for the CDR3 is TGTGCCAGCCAACTAGCGGGTCAAGAGACCCAGTACTTC.

The chain uses TRBV21-1 and TRBJ1-1; TRBD1, the table's D call, lacks a check against the DNA. TRBV21-1 is a recognized pseudogene. The CDR3 spans 16 residues. The CDR3 DNA reads TGTGCCAGCAGCAAAGTCCAGGACAGGGGCCCCACTGAAGCTTTCTTT. Translation gives CASSKVQDRGPTEAFF.

The chain links TRBV4-1 to TRBJ1-5; a weak D match, TRBD1 (5 bases). The CDR3 sequence is 17 residues long. CDR1 and CDR2 (germline): MGHRA, YSYEKL. V was shortened by 4 bases and J by 4 bases, with 20 bases between the two germline ends. In nucleotides, the CDR3 is TGCGCCAGCAGCCCCCGTCAGGGTCGTCAGGGAAATCAGCCCCAGCATTTT. This translates into CASSPRQGRQGNQPQHF.

The chain joins TRBV2 to TRBJ2-4; 11 positions match TRBD1. The J segment lost 2 bases and the V segment lost 6 bases, leaving 6 bases of the junction unmatched. Germline assignment: CDR1 SNHLY and CDR2 FYNNEI. The CDR3 length is 16 residues. The CDR3: CASRVGTGGPKNIQYF. CDR3 coding DNA: TGTGCCAGCAGGGTAGGGACAGGGGGTCCCAAAAACATTCAGTACTTC.

The chain combines TRBV28 with TRBJ2-1; D unresolved. The CDR3 has 11 amino acids. Germline CDR1 and CDR2: MDHEN and SYDVKM. The ends were cut back, 7 bases at V and 7 bases at J, with 8 bases in the middle. This chain's CDR3 is CASTTHNEQFF. The DNA for the CDR3 is TGTGCCAGCACCACACATAATGAGCAGTTCTTC.

This clone was found once. The gene calls are TRBV6-6 and TRBJ1-1; perhaps TRBD1 as D (5 bases). The CDR3 length is 14 residues. The germline V gene encodes CDR1 MNHNY and CDR2 SVGAGI (reference sequence). V was trimmed by 3 bases and J by 3 bases, leaving 11 bases between them. In nucleotides, the CDR3 is TGTGCCAGCAGTTATGGGGGGAGGGACACTGAAGCTTTCTTT. This gives the protein CASSYGGRDTEAFF.

This chain connects TRBV6-5 to TRBJ2-7; possibly TRBD2 for D (6 bases). The germline V gene has CDR1 MNHEY and CDR2 SVGAGI. The CDR3 spans 12 residues. Trimming stripped 6 bases from V and 6 bases from J, with 12 bases between. CDR3 sequence: CASRRGEAEQYF. For the CDR3, the DNA is TGTGCCAGCAGGCGAGGGGAGGCCGAGCAGTACTTC.

This chain connects TRBV10-3 to TRBJ2-2; maybe TRBD2 (5 bases). This CDR3 region has 16 residues. Germline V lookup: CDR1 ENHRY, CDR2 SYGVKD. Trimming pared 8 bases from V and 6 bases from J, leaving 22 bases between. CDR3 protein: CAISFGRAPEAGELFF. In DNA form, the CDR3 reads TGTGCCATCTCCTTCGGGCGGGCTCCCGAGGCCGGGGAGCTGTTTTTT.

Here the CDR3 reads CASSSRDRNTLSGNTIYF. The DNA for the CDR3 is TGTGCCAGCAGCTCCCGGGACAGGAATACCCTCTCTGGAAACACCATATATTTT. This rearrangement joins TRBV5-5 to TRBJ1-3; 8 bases agree with TRBD1. CDR3 length: 18 residues. The V gene end was trimmed by 3 bases and the J gene end by 0 bases; junction bases not matched to a gene: 11. From germline, CDR1 is SGHKS and CDR2 YYEKEE (reference sequence).

The rearrangement joins TRBV15 to TRBJ1-2; TRBD1 aligns across 9 bases. The V gene's germline CDR1 is LNHNV and CDR2 YYDKDF (reference sequence). The CDR3 length is 12 residues. The trim removed 4 bases at V and 8 bases at J, leaving 2 bases unmatched. Here the CDR3 reads CATSTDRGGYTF. CDR3 DNA: TGTGCCACCAGCACCGACAGGGGGGGCTACACCTTC.

A few counts support this clone. The CDR3 nucleotides are TGTGCCAGCAGCCAGGGTGGAGGGGCCGAGCAGTACTTC. The encoded protein is CASSQGGGAEQYF. This chain uses TRBV3-1 (or the pseudogene TRBV3-2) with TRBJ2-7; tentatively, D is TRBD2 (6 bases). The CDR3 runs 13 residues. Germline V gene data show CDR1 as LGHDT and CDR2 as YNNKEL (reference sequence). Trimming removed 3 bases at V and 6 bases at J, with 12 bases between.

About this clone itself: Different DNA sequences within this sample yield the same CDR3. The chain has TRBV11-2 and TRBJ2-7, with D tentatively TRBD2 (5 bases). The CDR3 is made up of 13 amino acids. Trimming took 1 base from V and 3 from J, leaving 7 bases between them. Germline V gene sequence: CDR1 SGHAT, CDR2 FQNNGV. In DNA, the CDR3 is TGTGCCAGCAGCTTAGGGAGCGGCTACGAGCAGTACTTC. Protein sequence: CASSLGSGYEQYF. The full variable domain, its missing parts supplied by reference TRBV11-2 and TRBJ2-7, is EAGVAQSPRYKIIEKRQSVAFWCNPISGHATLYWYQQILGQGPKLLIQFQNNGVVDDSQLPKDRFSAERLKGVDSTLKIQPAKLEDSAVYLCASSLGSGYEQYFGPGTRLTVT.

V and J are TRBV5-1 and TRBJ2-5, with TRBD1 matching 7 bases. The V gene end was trimmed by 2 bases and the J gene end by 1 base; junction bases not matched to a gene: 5. This CDR3 is built from 15 residues. Germline CDR1 and CDR2: SGHRS and YFSETQ. The CDR3 bases are TGCGCCAGCAGCTTTGGGACAGTCCTCCAAGAGACCCAGTACTTC. It encodes CASSFGTVLQETQYF.

The CDR3 nucleotides read TGTGCCAGCAGCCCGACTAGCGCAGATACGCAGTATTTT. Amino acids: CASSPTSADTQYF. The chain employs TRBV7-3 and TRBJ2-3, with 8 bases matching TRBD2. The germline V gene has CDR1 SGHTA and CDR2 FQGTGA. The CDR3 is 13 residues long. The trim removed 5 bases at V and 4 bases at J, leaving 2 bases unmatched.

The V call is TRBV21-1, the J call TRBJ2-5; no check of the table's D call, TRBD1, against the DNA was made. TRBV21-1 is tagged as a pseudogene. The CDR3 is 17 amino acids. The CDR3 protein is CASSKGQGALGEKTQYF. In DNA, the CDR3 is TGTGCCAGCAGCAAGGGACAGGGGGCTTTGGGTGAAAAGACCCAGTACTTC.

This clone has just one count. The CDR3 DNA is TGTGCCAGCAGCCCCCGGGGGAGCGGGGGGGCTTCCAATGAGCAGTTCTTC. Translation gives CASSPRGSGGASNEQFF. The chain carries TRBV28 and TRBJ2-1; TRBD2 matches at 10 bases. The length of the CDR3 is 17 residues. V lost 6 bases and J lost 6; bases outside the gene matches: 14. CDR1 is MDHEN, CDR2 SYDVKM, per germline.

The gene calls are TRBV18 and TRBJ2-7; maybe TRBD2 (6 bases). V lost 6 bases, J lost 1 base, and 13 bases lay in between. The germline V gene encodes CDR1 KGHSH and CDR2 LQKENI. The CDR3 has 14 residues. CDR3 nucleotide sequence: TGTGCCAGCTCCCCGGGAGTCGGGTCCTACGAGCAGTACTTC. Amino acid sequence: CASSPGVGSYEQYF.

The V call is TRBV10-2, the J call TRBJ1-2, with TRBD1 matching over 7 bases. Germline CDR1 is WSHSY and CDR2 is SAAADI. J gave up 3 bases and V 3 bases, and 4 bases lay outside the gene matches. The CDR3 sequence is 14 residues long. The CDR3 sequence is CASSDRTGHYGYTF. As DNA, the CDR3 is TGCGCCAGCAGTGACCGGACAGGCCACTATGGCTACACCTTC.

The rearrangement links TRBV11-2 to TRBJ1-1; D is undetermined. Germline loops: CDR1 SGHAT, CDR2 FQNNGV. With 6 bases removed from V and 4 bases from J, the gap between germline ends came to 12 bases. CDR3 length: 13 amino acids. CDR3 sequence: CASSTLAGTEAFF. CDR3 DNA: TGTGCCAGCAGTACCCTGGCGGGCACTGAAGCTTTCTTT.

This rearrangement joins TRBV2 to TRBJ1-6; possibly TRBD1 for D (5 bases). Trimming cost V 9 bases and J 8 bases, with 14 bases left between them. The CDR3 runs to 13 residues. The germline CDR1 and CDR2 sequences are SNHLY and FYNNEI. CDR3 sequence: CARGFGGDSPLHF. As DNA, the CDR3 is TGTGCCAGGGGGTTCGGGGGTGATTCACCCCTCCACTTT.